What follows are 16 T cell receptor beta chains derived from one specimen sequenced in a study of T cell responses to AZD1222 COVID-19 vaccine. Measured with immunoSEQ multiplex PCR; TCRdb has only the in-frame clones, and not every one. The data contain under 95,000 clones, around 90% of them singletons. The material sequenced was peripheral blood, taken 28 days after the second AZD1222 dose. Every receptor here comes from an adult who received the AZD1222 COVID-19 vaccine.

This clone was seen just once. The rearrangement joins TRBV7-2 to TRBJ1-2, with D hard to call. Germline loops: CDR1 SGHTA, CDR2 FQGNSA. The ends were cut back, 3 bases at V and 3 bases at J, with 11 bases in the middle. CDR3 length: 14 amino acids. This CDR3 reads CASSFDGTYYGYTF. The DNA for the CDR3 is TGTGCCAGCAGCTTCGACGGAACCTACTATGGCTACACCTTC.

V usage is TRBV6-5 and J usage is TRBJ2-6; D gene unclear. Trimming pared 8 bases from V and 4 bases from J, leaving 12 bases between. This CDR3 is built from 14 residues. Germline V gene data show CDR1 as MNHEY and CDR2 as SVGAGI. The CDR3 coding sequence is TGTGCCAGCCGAACCTTTCCGGGGGCCAACGTCCTGACTTTC. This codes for CASRTFPGANVLTF.

The CDR3 loop is CASSVALGGELFF. CDR3 sequence (DNA): TGTGCCAGCAGCGTAGCCCTGGGCGGGGAGCTGTTTTTT. V and J are TRBV9 and TRBJ2-2; the D is unclear. The CDR3 loop spans 13 amino acids. Looked up from germline, CDR1 is SGDLS and CDR2 is YYNGEE. V lost 0 bases, J lost 7 bases, and 7 bases lay in between.

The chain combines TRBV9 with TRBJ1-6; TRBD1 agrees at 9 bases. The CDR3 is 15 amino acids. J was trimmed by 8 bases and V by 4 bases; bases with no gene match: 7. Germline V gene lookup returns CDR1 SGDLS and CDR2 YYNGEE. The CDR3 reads CASSLQGARDSPLHF. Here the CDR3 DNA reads TGTGCCAGCAGCTTACAGGGGGCGCGAGATTCACCCCTCCACTTT.

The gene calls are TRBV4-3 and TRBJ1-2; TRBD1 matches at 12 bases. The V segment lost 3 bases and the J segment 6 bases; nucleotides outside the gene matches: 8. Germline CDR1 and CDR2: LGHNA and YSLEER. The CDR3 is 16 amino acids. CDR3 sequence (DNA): TGCGCCAGCAGCCAGAGGTGGGACAGGGGGCAAGATGGCTACACCTTC. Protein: CASSQRWDRGQDGYTF.

DNA for the CDR3: TGTGCCAGCTCACCAAACTACGAGCAGTACTTC. Its protein product is CASSPNYEQYF. This chain links TRBV18 with TRBJ2-7; D call uncertain. The CDR3 totals 11 residues. V shed 2 bases and J shed 3 bases, with 2 bases lying between them. Germline assignment: CDR1 KGHSH and CDR2 LQKENI.

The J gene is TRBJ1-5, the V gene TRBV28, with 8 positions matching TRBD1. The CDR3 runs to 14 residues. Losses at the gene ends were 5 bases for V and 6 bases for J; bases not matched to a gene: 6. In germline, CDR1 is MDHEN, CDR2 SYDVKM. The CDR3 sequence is CASSTGQGSQPQHF. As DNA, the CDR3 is TGTGCCAGCAGTACCGGACAGGGTAGTCAGCCCCAGCATTTT. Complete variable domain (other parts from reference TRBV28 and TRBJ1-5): DVKVTQSSRYLVKRTGEKVFLECVQDMDHENMFWYRQDPGLGLRLIYFSYDVKMKEKGDIPEGYSVSREKKERFSLILESASTNQTSMYLCASSTGQGSQPQHFGDGTRLSIL.

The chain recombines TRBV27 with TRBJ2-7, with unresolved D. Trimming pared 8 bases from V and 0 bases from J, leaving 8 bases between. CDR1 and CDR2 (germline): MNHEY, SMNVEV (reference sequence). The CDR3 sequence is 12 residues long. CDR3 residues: CASYSSSYEQYF. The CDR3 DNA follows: TGTGCCAGCTACAGCAGCTCCTACGAGCAGTACTTC.

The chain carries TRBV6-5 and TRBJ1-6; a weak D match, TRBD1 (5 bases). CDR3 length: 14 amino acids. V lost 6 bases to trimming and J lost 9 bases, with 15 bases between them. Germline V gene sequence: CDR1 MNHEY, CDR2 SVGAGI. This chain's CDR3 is CASRAGHSLSPLHF. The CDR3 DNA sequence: TGTGCCAGCAGGGCTGGACATTCCCTTTCACCCCTCCACTTT.

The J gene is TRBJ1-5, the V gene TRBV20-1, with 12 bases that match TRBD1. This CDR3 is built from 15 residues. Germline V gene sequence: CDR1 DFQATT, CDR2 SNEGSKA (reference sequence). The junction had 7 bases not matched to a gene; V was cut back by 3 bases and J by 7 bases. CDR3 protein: CSASWDRGPGQPQHF. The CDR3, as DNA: TGCAGTGCTAGTTGGGACAGGGGGCCGGGACAGCCCCAGCATTTT.

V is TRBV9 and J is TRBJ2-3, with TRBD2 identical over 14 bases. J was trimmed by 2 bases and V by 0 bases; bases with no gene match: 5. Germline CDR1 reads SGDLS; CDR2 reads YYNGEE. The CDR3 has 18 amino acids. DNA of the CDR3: TGTGCCAGCAGCGTAGTCGGGACTAGCGGGGGACTCACAGATACGCAGTATTTT. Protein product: CASSVVGTSGGLTDTQYF.

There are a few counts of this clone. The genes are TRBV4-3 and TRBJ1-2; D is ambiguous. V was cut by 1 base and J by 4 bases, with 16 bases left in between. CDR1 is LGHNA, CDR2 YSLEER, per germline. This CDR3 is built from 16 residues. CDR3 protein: CASSQGPFEGGYGYTF. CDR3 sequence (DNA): TGCGCCAGCAGCCAAGGGCCGTTTGAGGGCGGCTATGGCTACACCTTC.

This CDR3 is CASSLIAGGNNEQFF. The CDR3, as DNA: TGCGCCAGCAGCCTAATAGCGGGGGGCAACAATGAGCAGTTCTTC. This chain connects TRBV5-1 to TRBJ2-1, with TRBD2 identical over 10 bases. Trimming at V came to 4 bases and at J to 5 bases, leaving 6 bases not matched to a gene. CDR3 length: 15 residues. Germline V gives CDR1 SGHRS, CDR2 YFSETQ.

CDR3 region: CASSYPGGGGLGEQFF. DNA for the CDR3: TGTGCCAGCAGTTACCCGGGCGGGGGAGGCCTGGGTGAGCAGTTCTTC. The V call is TRBV6-6, the J call TRBJ2-1; 7 nucleotides line up with TRBD2. Unmatched junction bases numbered 13, after V lost 2 bases and J lost 9 bases. Germline CDR1 reads MNHNY; CDR2 reads SVGAGI (reference sequence). The CDR3 consists of 16 residues.

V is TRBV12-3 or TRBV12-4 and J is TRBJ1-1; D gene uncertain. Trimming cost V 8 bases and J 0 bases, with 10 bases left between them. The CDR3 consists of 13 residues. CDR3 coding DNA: TGTGCCAGCGGACGGGATATGAACACTGAAGCTTTCTTT. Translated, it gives CASGRDMNTEAFF.

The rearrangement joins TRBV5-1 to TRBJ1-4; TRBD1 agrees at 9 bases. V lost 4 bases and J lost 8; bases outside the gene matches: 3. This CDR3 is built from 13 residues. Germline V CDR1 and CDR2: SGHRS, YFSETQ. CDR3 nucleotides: TGCGCCAGCAGCCCCGGGACAGGGGAAAAACTGTTTTTT. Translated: CASSPGTGEKLFF.